These T cell receptor beta chains were read from a single sample in a study of siplizumab effects on memory and regulatory T cells. Here immunoSEQ multiplex PCR was the method, and the copy in TCRdb shows in-frame clones only, minus some. The sample has about 87,000 clones, 85% to 90% seen once. What was sequenced was CD4+ T cells sorted from blood. Receptors originate from a human donor in good health. Each CDR3 is given with its conserved first and last residue. Fields, in order: D gene, J gene, clone size, V gene, CDR3 DNA, CDR3 protein. The D gene is left open where the match is weak. A row's size may be missing; if present it is once, few, many or a size class.

d_gene: -
j_gene: TRBJ2-3
abundance: once
v_gene: TRBV18
CDR3nt: TGTGCCAGCTCACACTCAGGAAGCACAGATACGCAGTATTTT
CDR3aa: CASSHSGSTDTQYF

d_gene: TRBD2
j_gene: TRBJ2-3
abundance: -
v_gene: TRBV11-3
CDR3nt: TGTGCCAGCAGCCCAGGAGCGGGAGGCACAGATACGCAGTATTTT
CDR3aa: CASSPGAGGTDTQYF

d_gene: TRBD1
j_gene: TRBJ2-2
abundance: once
v_gene: TRBV19
CDR3nt: TGTGCCAGTAGTATACAAGGGGGCTACACCGGGGAGCTGTTTTTT
CDR3aa: CASSIQGGYTGELFF

d_gene: -
j_gene: TRBJ2-7
abundance: -
v_gene: TRBV5-4
CDR3nt: TGTGCCAGCAGCTTCTGGAGGGAGAACGAGCAGTACTTC
CDR3aa: CASSFWRENEQYF

d_gene: TRBD1
j_gene: TRBJ1-1
abundance: -
v_gene: TRBV5-1
CDR3nt: TGCGCCAGCAGCTCCGGACAGGGGGTCCGTGAAACTGAAGCTTTCTTT
CDR3aa: CASSSGQGVRETEAFF

d_gene: -
j_gene: TRBJ2-7
abundance: -
v_gene: TRBV5-4
CDR3nt: TGTGCCAGCAGCTTGGAGGCAGGGAGGCAGTACTTC
CDR3aa: CASSLEAGRQYF

d_gene: -
j_gene: TRBJ2-1
abundance: -
v_gene: TRBV7-3
CDR3nt: TGTGCCAGCAGCTTAAGGCAGGGCCAATACAATGAGCAGTTCTTC
CDR3aa: CASSLRQGQYNEQFF

d_gene: -
j_gene: TRBJ2-1
abundance: -
v_gene: TRBV29-1
CDR3nt: TGCAGCGTTCTCTTCGGGAGAAGCAATGAGCAGTTCTTC
CDR3aa: CSVLFGRSNEQFF

d_gene: TRBD1
j_gene: TRBJ2-6
abundance: -
v_gene: TRBV28
CDR3nt: TGTGCCAGCAGTGAACAGGGGGCGTTCTCTGGGGCCAACGTCCTGACTTTC
CDR3aa: CASSEQGAFSGANVLTF

d_gene: -
j_gene: TRBJ1-2
abundance: -
v_gene: TRBV5-1
CDR3nt: TGCGCCAGCAGCTTGGGAGGGAATGAAGGGGGCTACACCTTC
CDR3aa: CASSLGGNEGGYTF

d_gene: -
j_gene: TRBJ2-3
abundance: -
v_gene: TRBV5-1
CDR3nt: TGCGCCAGCAGCACCGCCTCCGGGACTTCCCCGTTTTTGCAGTATTTT
CDR3aa: CASSTASGTSPFLQYF

d_gene: -
j_gene: TRBJ1-1
abundance: -
v_gene: TRBV9
CDR3nt: TGTGCCAGCAGCGTAGAATATCTCACTGAAGCTTTCTTT
CDR3aa: CASSVEYLTEAFF

d_gene: -
j_gene: TRBJ1-5
abundance: -
v_gene: TRBV14
CDR3nt: TGTGCCAGCAGCCAAGCCATGAATCAGCCCCAGCATTTT
CDR3aa: CASSQAMNQPQHF

d_gene: TRBD1
j_gene: TRBJ2-7
abundance: -
v_gene: TRBV5-1
CDR3nt: TGCGCCAGCAGAAAGGACAGGGGGTTATACGAGCAGTACTTC
CDR3aa: CASRKDRGLYEQYF

d_gene: -
j_gene: TRBJ2-5
abundance: -
v_gene: TRBV30
CDR3nt: TGTGCCTGGGGTGGTCGGGGGACAGAGACCCAGTACTTC
CDR3aa: CAWGGRGTETQYF

d_gene: TRBD2
j_gene: TRBJ2-7
abundance: -
v_gene: TRBV7-2
CDR3nt: TGTGCCAGCAGCCGGACTAGCCATTCCTACGAGCAGTACTTC
CDR3aa: CASSRTSHSYEQYF

d_gene: -
j_gene: TRBJ2-7
abundance: once
v_gene: TRBV7-3
CDR3nt: TGTGCCAGCAGCTTAACTGCGATTTCAAGGGAGCAGTACTTC
CDR3aa: CASSLTAISREQYF

d_gene: -
j_gene: TRBJ2-1
abundance: -
v_gene: TRBV5-8
CDR3nt: TGTGCCAGCAGCTTGGCCCGGTATGAGCAGTTCTTC
CDR3aa: CASSLARYEQFF

d_gene: -
j_gene: TRBJ1-5
abundance: -
v_gene: TRBV27
CDR3nt: TGTGCCAGCAGTTTAAGTCCAGGGGTCAATCAGCCCCAGCATTTT
CDR3aa: CASSLSPGVNQPQHF

d_gene: -
j_gene: TRBJ2-3
abundance: -
v_gene: TRBV9
CDR3nt: TGTGCCAGCAGCGCGCAGGGGCTAACAACAGATACGCAGTATTTT
CDR3aa: CASSAQGLTTDTQYF

d_gene: -
j_gene: TRBJ1-5
abundance: -
v_gene: TRBV21-1
CDR3nt: TGTGCCAGCAGCAAAGCTCGGTTAGCAGGGGGCCACAATCAGCCCCAGCATTTT
CDR3aa: CASSKARLAGGHNQPQHF

d_gene: TRBD1
j_gene: TRBJ1-1
abundance: -
v_gene: TRBV4-3
CDR3nt: TGCGCCAGCAGCCTACCGGGACAGGAAGCTTTCTTT
CDR3aa: CASSLPGQEAFF

d_gene: TRBD1
j_gene: TRBJ2-3
abundance: -
v_gene: TRBV7-3
CDR3nt: TGTGCCAGCAGCTTATCGGGCAGGGGGCGTGGAGATACGCAGTATTTT
CDR3aa: CASSLSGRGRGDTQYF

d_gene: -
j_gene: TRBJ2-3
abundance: -
v_gene: TRBV7-9
CDR3nt: TGTGCCAGCAGCTTAGCAGGGAACCCACCAGATACGCAGTATTTT
CDR3aa: CASSLAGNPPDTQYF

d_gene: -
j_gene: TRBJ2-3
abundance: -
v_gene: TRBV2
CDR3nt: TGTGCCAGCAGTGAACCCCGCCGGGCGCAGTATTTT
CDR3aa: CASSEPRRAQYF

d_gene: -
j_gene: TRBJ1-5
abundance: -
v_gene: TRBV7-3
CDR3nt: TGTGCCAGCAGCGATGCTTTTTTGATTCAGCCCCAGCATTTT
CDR3aa: CASSDAFLIQPQHF

d_gene: TRBD1
j_gene: TRBJ2-6
abundance: -
v_gene: TRBV9
CDR3nt: TGTGCCAGCAGCGTACTCCGGGACAGGGGAGGAGGGGCCAACGTCCTGACTTTC
CDR3aa: CASSVLRDRGGGANVLTF

d_gene: -
j_gene: TRBJ2-2
abundance: -
v_gene: TRBV30
CDR3nt: TGTGCCTGGCAGCAGCGGGACAGAAACACCGGGGAGCTGTTTTTT
CDR3aa: CAWQQRDRNTGELFF

d_gene: -
j_gene: TRBJ2-4
abundance: -
v_gene: TRBV11-1
CDR3nt: TGTGCCAGCAGCTTTAATTCCAATCTAGCCAAAAACATTCAGTACTTC
CDR3aa: CASSFNSNLAKNIQYF

d_gene: TRBD2
j_gene: TRBJ2-5
abundance: -
v_gene: TRBV7-9
CDR3nt: TGTGCCAGCAGCTTGGTGCTAGCGGGAGAGACCCAGTACTTC
CDR3aa: CASSLVLAGETQYF

d_gene: TRBD1
j_gene: TRBJ1-2
abundance: -
v_gene: TRBV30
CDR3nt: TGTGCCTGGACCTGGGACAGGGGCGGCTATGGCTACACCTTC
CDR3aa: CAWTWDRGGYGYTF

d_gene: TRBD2
j_gene: TRBJ2-3
abundance: few
v_gene: TRBV27
CDR3nt: TGTGCCAGCGGAAGACTAGCGGAAGCCGGGGATACGCAGTATTTT
CDR3aa: CASGRLAEAGDTQYF

d_gene: -
j_gene: TRBJ1-2
abundance: -
v_gene: TRBV7-2
CDR3nt: TGTGCCAGCAGCTTAGCGTGGAGGGCCTTTCCCGGGGGCTACACCTTC
CDR3aa: CASSLAWRAFPGGYTF

d_gene: -
j_gene: TRBJ2-7
abundance: -
v_gene: TRBV27
CDR3nt: TGTGCCAGCAGTTTGGGGGGAGGTCCTTTCTACGAGCAGTACTTC
CDR3aa: CASSLGGGPFYEQYF

d_gene: TRBD1
j_gene: TRBJ1-1
abundance: -
v_gene: TRBV29-1
CDR3nt: TGCAGCGTTGAAGATCGACAGGGCAGAAACACCTACAAAGCTTTCTTT
CDR3aa: CSVEDRQGRNTYKAFF

d_gene: -
j_gene: TRBJ1-1
abundance: -
v_gene: TRBV6-5
CDR3nt: TGTGCCAGCAGAAGGGAGCCTAGCACTGAAGCTTTCTTT
CDR3aa: CASRREPSTEAFF

d_gene: -
j_gene: TRBJ2-6
abundance: -
v_gene: TRBV19
CDR3nt: TGTGCCAGTAAAGTCCCTGGGGCCAACGTCCTGACTTTC
CDR3aa: CASKVPGANVLTF

d_gene: -
j_gene: TRBJ1-4
abundance: -
v_gene: TRBV14
CDR3nt: TGTGCCAGCAGCCAACCAGGGCTTAATGAAAAACTGTTTTTT
CDR3aa: CASSQPGLNEKLFF

d_gene: -
j_gene: TRBJ2-2
abundance: -
v_gene: TRBV4-1
CDR3nt: TGCGCCAGCAGCCGCGTTATCCGAACCGGGGAGCTGTTTTTT
CDR3aa: CASSRVIRTGELFF

d_gene: TRBD1
j_gene: TRBJ1-5
abundance: -
v_gene: TRBV28
CDR3nt: TGTGCCAGTCTACAGGGGAACAATCAGCCCCAGCATTTT
CDR3aa: CASLQGNNQPQHF

d_gene: -
j_gene: TRBJ2-3
abundance: once
v_gene: TRBV5-6
CDR3nt: TGTGCCAGCAGCTTGGCCCTCGACAGAAGTACAGATACGCAGTATTTT
CDR3aa: CASSLALDRSTDTQYF

d_gene: -
j_gene: TRBJ2-2
abundance: -
v_gene: TRBV11-2
CDR3nt: TGTGCCAGCAGCTTAGGTCTCACAGTATTCACCGGGGAGCTGTTTTTT
CDR3aa: CASSLGLTVFTGELFF

d_gene: -
j_gene: TRBJ2-1
abundance: -
v_gene: TRBV2
CDR3nt: TGTGCCAGCAGTGCCGATCACCCCGGGGAAGATGAGCAGTTCTTC
CDR3aa: CASSADHPGEDEQFF

d_gene: -
j_gene: TRBJ1-2
abundance: -
v_gene: TRBV28
CDR3nt: TGTGCCAGCAGAAATCTGACGGCTAACTATGGCTACACCTTC
CDR3aa: CASRNLTANYGYTF

d_gene: TRBD1
j_gene: TRBJ1-4
abundance: -
v_gene: TRBV5-1
CDR3nt: TGCGCCAGCAGCGGACAGGGGTATGAAAAACTGTTTTTT
CDR3aa: CASSGQGYEKLFF